A selection of T cell receptor beta chains follows, all from one sample in a study of PD-1 blockade in classical Hodgkin lymphoma. Profiling relied on immunoSEQ multiplex PCR, and the TCRdb table lists in-frame clones only, not all of them. The profile shows roughly 40,000 clones, around 80% of them singletons. The specimen was peripheral blood mononuclear cells (PBMCs), collected before the fourth cycle of nivolumab. All receptors derive from a human donor with classical Hodgkin lymphoma. Both conserved end residues are part of each CDR3. The D gene is left open where the match is weak. Clone size is shown for a subset of rows, as once, few, many or a class of expanded clone.

d_gene	v_gene	j_gene	abundance	CDR3nt	CDR3aa
.	TRBV5-1	TRBJ2-2	.	TGCGCCAGCAGCTTCGATGGGAACACCGGGGAGCTGTTTTTT	CASSFDGNTGELFF
.	TRBV6-5	TRBJ2-7	.	TGTGCCAGCAGCTCGACAAGTTCCTACGAGCAGTACTTC	CASSSTSSYEQYF
TRBD1	TRBV29-1	TRBJ1-4	.	TGCAGCGTCGCCAGGGGGGCTAATGAAAAACTGTTTTTT	CSVARGANEKLFF
TRBD2	TRBV5-1	TRBJ2-3	.	TGCGCCAGCAGCCCTCGACTAGCGGGGTTCACAGATACGCAGTATTTT	CASSPRLAGFTDTQYF
.	TRBV18	TRBJ1-1	.	TGTGCCAGCTCACCGAATTGGGACCGTAACACTGAAGCTTTCTTT	CASSPNWDRNTEAFF
.	TRBV12-5	TRBJ1-5	.	TGTGCTAGTGGTTTGCAGATCAATCAGCCCCAGCATTTT	CASGLQINQPQHF
TRBD2	TRBV7-2	TRBJ2-7	.	TGTGCCAGCAGCTTAGTCGCCCCAGCGGGGGCAACCTACGAGCAGTACTTC	CASSLVAPAGATYEQYF
.	TRBV6-5	TRBJ2-7	.	TGTGCCAGCAGTTACTCGTACAGGAGCATTAACTACGAGCAGTACTTC	CASSYSYRSINYEQYF
TRBD1	TRBV10-3	TRBJ1-2	once	TGTGCCATTCTGACAGGGACGGATGGCTACACCTTC	CAILTGTDGYTF
.	TRBV4-2	TRBJ2-7	.	TGTGCCAGCAGAACAAACAGCCATGGGATTTCCTACGAGCAGTACTTC	CASRTNSHGISYEQYF
.	TRBV4-3	TRBJ1-5	few	TGCGCCAGCAGCCAAGGCGGAAGGGATAGTCAGCCCCAGCATTTT	CASSQGGRDSQPQHF
.	TRBV5-1	TRBJ1-3	.	TGCGCCAGCAGCCCTAACCCCTCTGGAAACACCATATATTTT	CASSPNPSGNTIYF
.	TRBV7-9	TRBJ1-1	.	TGTGCCAGCAGCTTAGGATGGCCTAGGGAAGCTTTCTTT	CASSLGWPREAFF
.	TRBV19	TRBJ2-1	.	TGTGCCAGTAGTATAGATACGGGGGCCTACAATGAGCAGTTCTTC	CASSIDTGAYNEQFF
TRBD1	TRBV7-2	TRBJ1-5	.	TGTGCCAGCAGCGCGGACCCGGGACAGGGCATAGGGGCCCAGCATTTT	CASSADPGQGIGAQHF
.	TRBV4-3	TRBJ2-3	.	TGCGCCAGCAGCCAAGATAGAAGGGCAAGCACAGATACGCAGTATTTT	CASSQDRRASTDTQYF
.	TRBV7-7	TRBJ2-5	.	TGTGCTAGCAGCCCCGGGGGGACAAGTCAAGAGACCCAGTACTTC	CASSPGGTSQETQYF
.	TRBV9	TRBJ1-2	.	TGTGCCAGCAGCACCAACGGGGGAATTAACTATGGCTACACCTTC	CASSTNGGINYGYTF
.	TRBV30	TRBJ1-6	.	TGTGCCTGGGGGTATGAAGGGAAGGGTTCACCCCTCCACTTT	CAWGYEGKGSPLHF
TRBD2	TRBV10-2	TRBJ2-2	.	TGCGCCAGCAGGACTAGCGGGGGGGACGGCGGGGAGCTGTTTTTT	CASRTSGGDGGELFF
.	TRBV30	TRBJ2-5	.	TGTGCCTGGAGTACAGGTCAAGAGACCCAGTACTTC	CAWSTGQETQYF
TRBD1	TRBV9	TRBJ1-6	.	TGTGCCAGCAGCGTAGACCAGACAGGGGGCAATTCACCCCTCCACTTT	CASSVDQTGGNSPLHF
TRBD1	TRBV7-6	TRBJ1-3	.	TGTGCCAGCAGCCGGGACAGAGGCAACACCATATATTTT	CASSRDRGNTIYF
TRBD1	TRBV6-5	TRBJ2-7	.	TGTGCCAGCAGTTACCAGGGGGTGCCTACCTACGAGCAGTACTTC	CASSYQGVPTYEQYF
.	TRBV5-5	TRBJ2-2	.	TGTGCCAGCAGTTCAACAGCGAACACCGGGGAGCTGTTTTTT	CASSSTANTGELFF
TRBD1	TRBV19	TRBJ2-7	.	TGTGCCAGTAGTCGGACAGGAACCGAGCAGTACTTC	CASSRTGTEQYF
.	TRBV7-9	TRBJ1-6	once	TGTGCCGGGTCGGGACAAGTTAATTCACCCCTCCACTTT	CAGSGQVNSPLHF
.	TRBV28	TRBJ2-7	.	TGTGCCAGCAGTTTAGGAGGATCGTTCGGGCAGGGGTGGTTGGGCGAGCAGTACTTC	CASSLGGSFGQGWLGEQYF
.	TRBV5-1	TRBJ1-2	.	TGCGCCAGCAGCTGGGGACGGCTCTATGGCTACACCTTC	CASSWGRLYGYTF
TRBD2	TRBV29-1	TRBJ2-1	.	TGCAGCGCGGGACTACGGTACAATGAGCAGTTCTTC	CSAGLRYNEQFF
.	TRBV19	TRBJ1-4	few	TGTGCCAGTGTCCGGGGGGAAAAACTGTTTTTT	CASVRGEKLFF
TRBD1	TRBV2	TRBJ1-6	few	TGTGCCAGCAGACGGGACAGCCTGAATTCACCCCTCCACTTT	CASRRDSLNSPLHF
TRBD1	TRBV29-1	TRBJ2-3	.	TGCAGCGTTGAATGGTTGGACAGGCCCTCTAGCACAGATACGCAGTATTTT	CSVEWLDRPSSTDTQYF
TRBD1	TRBV19	TRBJ2-7	.	TGTGCCAGTAGTGGGGACAGGGGGTACGAGCAGTACTTC	CASSGDRGYEQYF
.	TRBV7-3	TRBJ1-1	.	TGTGCCAGCAGCCCCCGGGGGAACACTGAAGCTTTCTTT	CASSPRGNTEAFF
.	TRBV7-2	TRBJ2-2	.	TGTGCCAGCAGCAACCTAGGGGACACCGGGGAGCTGTTTTTT	CASSNLGDTGELFF
.	TRBV7-2	TRBJ1-5	.	TGTGCCAGCAGCTTTTGGGGCCAGGTTACTCAGCCCCAGCATTTT	CASSFWGQVTQPQHF
TRBD1	TRBV19	TRBJ1-1	few	TGTGCCAGTAGTATTGGACAGGGGACTGAAGCTTTCTTT	CASSIGQGTEAFF
.	TRBV15	TRBJ2-5	.	TGTGCCACCAGCAGTCTCGGCCCGGAGACCCAGTACTTC	CATSSLGPETQYF
.	TRBV6-5	TRBJ1-1	once	TGTGCCAGCGAATCTCTCAACACTGAAGCTTTCTTT	CASESLNTEAFF
.	TRBV18	TRBJ2-2	.	TGTGCCAGCTCACGGGACACCGGGGAGCTGTTTTTT	CASSRDTGELFF
TRBD1	TRBV6-1	TRBJ1-2	.	TGTGCCAGCACCATACAGGGGATTAATGGCTACACCTTC	CASTIQGINGYTF
TRBD1	TRBV7-9	TRBJ2-7	.	TGTGCCAGCAGCTTAATGGGACAGGACCACTCCTACGAGCAGTACTTC	CASSLMGQDHSYEQYF
.	TRBV6-1	TRBJ1-2	.	TGTGCCAGCAGATTGACAGAGAACTATGGCTACACCTTC	CASRLTENYGYTF
.	TRBV28	TRBJ1-1	.	TGTGCCAGCAGTTTATATCGGGAGAACACTGAAGCTTTCTTT	CASSLYRENTEAFF
.	TRBV5-4	TRBJ2-2	.	TGTGCCAGCAGCTTGAGGTATACCGGGGAGCTGTTTTTT	CASSLRYTGELFF
.	TRBV4-2	TRBJ1-2	.	TGTGCCAGCAGCCAAGATTTGGGATTGTATGGCTACACCTTC	CASSQDLGLYGYTF
.	TRBV7-2	TRBJ1-5	.	TGTGCCAGCAGCTTGTTTTTCAATCAGCCCCAGCATTTT	CASSLFFNQPQHF
TRBD1	TRBV5-4	TRBJ2-3	.	TGTGCCGGCAAGACAGGGGTTACAGATACGCAGTATTTT	CAGKTGVTDTQYF
TRBD2	TRBV11-2	TRBJ2-7	.	TGTGCCAGCAGCTATAGCGGGGGGGGTGAGGGTAGCTACGAGCAGTACTTC	CASSYSGGGEGSYEQYF
.	TRBV7-6	TRBJ2-1	once	TGTGCCAGCAGCTTAGAGGTCAGGAGCTCCTACAATGAGCAGTTCTTC	CASSLEVRSSYNEQFF
.	TRBV4-3	TRBJ1-6	.	TGCGCCAGCAGCCAAGCGTCGGCAGGGGCTTCACCCCTCCACTTT	CASSQASAGASPLHF
.	TRBV7-6	TRBJ1-1	.	TGTGCCAGCAGCTTAGCCCCGGGAGGCACTGAAGCTTTCTTT	CASSLAPGGTEAFF
TRBD2	TRBV9	TRBJ2-3	once	TGTGCCAGCACCGCTAGCGGGGTGTGGCCTAGCACAGATACGCAGTATTTT	CASTASGVWPSTDTQYF